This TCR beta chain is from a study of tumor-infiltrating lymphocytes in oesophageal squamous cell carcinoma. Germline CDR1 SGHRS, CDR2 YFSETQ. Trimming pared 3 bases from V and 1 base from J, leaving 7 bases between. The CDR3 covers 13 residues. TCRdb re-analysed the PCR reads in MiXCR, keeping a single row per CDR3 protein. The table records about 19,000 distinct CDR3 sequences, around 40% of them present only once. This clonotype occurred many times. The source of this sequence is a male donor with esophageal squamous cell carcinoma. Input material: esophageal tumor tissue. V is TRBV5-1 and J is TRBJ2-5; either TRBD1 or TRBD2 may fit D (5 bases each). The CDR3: CASSSGLQETQYF. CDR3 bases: TGCGCCAGCAGCTCGGGGCTCCAAGAGACCCAGTACTTC.